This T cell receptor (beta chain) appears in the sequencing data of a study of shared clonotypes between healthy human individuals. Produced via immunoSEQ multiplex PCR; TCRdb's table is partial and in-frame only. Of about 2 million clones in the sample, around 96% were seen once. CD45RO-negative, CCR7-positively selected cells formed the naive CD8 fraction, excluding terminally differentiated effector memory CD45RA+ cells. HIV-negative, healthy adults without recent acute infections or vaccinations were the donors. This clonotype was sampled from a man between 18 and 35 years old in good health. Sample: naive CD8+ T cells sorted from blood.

The CDR3 coding sequence is TGTGCCAGCAGCGCGGACAGGGGAACGAGGGAGACCCAGTACTTC. Translation: CASSADRGTRETQYF. The chain recombines TRBV13 with TRBJ2-5, with 9 bases that match TRBD1. V lost 5 bases and J lost 5; bases outside the gene matches: 9. Germline assignment: CDR1 PRHDT and CDR2 FYEKMQ (reference sequence). The CDR3 length is 15 residues.